This T cell receptor (beta chain) was sequenced for a study of blood T cell repertoires in COVID-19. Study-wide context: The United States, Italy and Spain were the sources of the acute and convalescent COVID-19 samples.

Residents of 24 US areas, aged roughly 18 to 89 years, made up the participants. Cohorts were based on clinical histories the participants reported. Source study methods: The assay estimated nucleated cells by amplifying reference gene primers. The method was immunoSEQ multiplex PCR; TCRdb's version includes in-frame clones alone and lacks a portion of them. Clonal size and the V and J genes are those of that table, whereas D and trimming came from the DNA. This table holds around 310,000 clones, 89% found once. The germline CDR1 and CDR2 sequences are SGHNT and YYREEE (reference sequence). The CDR3 totals 17 residues. V was pared by 1 base and J by 7 bases, with 18 bases between.

Sequencing was carried out using PBMCs or T cells enriched from blood (not recorded which). The TCR was taken from a woman in her twenties or thirties who had recovered from COVID-19. The chain combines TRBV5-4 with TRBJ1-6; tentatively, D is TRBD1 (6 bases). The CDR3 sequence: CASSLYWDKPQNSPLHF. The CDR3, as DNA: TGTGCCAGCAGCTTGTATTGGGACAAGCCCCAAAATTCACCCCTCCACTTT.